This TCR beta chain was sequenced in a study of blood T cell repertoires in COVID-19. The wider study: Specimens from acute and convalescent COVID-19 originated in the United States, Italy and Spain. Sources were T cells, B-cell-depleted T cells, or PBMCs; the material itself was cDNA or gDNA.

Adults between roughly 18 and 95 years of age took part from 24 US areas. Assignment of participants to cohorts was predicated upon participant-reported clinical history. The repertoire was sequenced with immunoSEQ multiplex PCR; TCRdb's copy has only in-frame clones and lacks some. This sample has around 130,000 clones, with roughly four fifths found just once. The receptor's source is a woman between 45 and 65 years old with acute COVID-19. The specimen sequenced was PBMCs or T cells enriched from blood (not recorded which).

CDR3 sequence reads: CASSIGTGGYEQYF. The CDR3 nucleotides read TGTGCCAGCAGTATCGGGACAGGGGGCTACGAGCAGTACTTC. This sequence joins TRBV3-1 (or the pseudogene TRBV3-2) and TRBJ2-7; 11 nucleotides agree with TRBD1. V was pared by 6 bases and J by 3 bases, with 4 bases of the junction left unmatched. Germline CDR1 reads LGHDT; CDR2 reads YNNKEL (reference sequence). The CDR3 loop spans 14 amino acids.